These 5 T cell receptor beta chains were sequenced from one sample in a study of cytomegalovirus exposure and HLA in healthy donors. PCR was performed using 60 Vbeta and 13 Jbeta primers. The assay was immunoSEQ multiplex PCR, and TCRdb's table has in-frame clones only and misses some. Among around 150,000 clones listed, 71% were seen once. Sequencing was done on a sample of PBMCs. The receptors stem from a woman aged 25-40 years in good health and CMV-seronegative.

This clone was seen more than once but under ten times. The J gene is TRBJ2-1, the V gene TRBV5-1, with 12 bases fitting TRBD2. The V gene end was trimmed by 1 base and the J gene end by 8 bases; junction bases not matched to a gene: 4. The CDR3 runs to 15 residues. The germline gives CDR1 SGHRS, CDR2 YFSETQ. CDR3 sequence: CASSLPSGGAYEQFF. CDR3 DNA sequence: TGCGCCAGCAGCTTGCCTAGCGGGGGGGCCTATGAGCAGTTCTTC.

The chain employs TRBV5-4 and TRBJ2-7; 8 nucleotides match TRBD2. The germline V gene has CDR1 SGHNT and CDR2 YYREEE (reference sequence). This CDR3 contains 16 residues. V lost 0 bases and J lost 0; bases outside the gene matches: 5. The CDR3, as DNA: TGTGCCAGCAGCTTGGACATAGCGGGAAGCTCCTACGAGCAGTACTTC. This codes for CASSLDIAGSSYEQYF. The entire variable domain, with the rest obtained from reference TRBV5-4 and TRBJ2-7, is as follows: ETGVTQSPTHLIKTRGQQVTLRCSSQSGHNTVSWYQQALGQGPQFIFQYYREEENGRGNFPPRFSGLQFPNYSSELNVNALELDDSALYLCASSLDIAGSSYEQYFGPGTRLTVT.

The chain is built from TRBV7-6 and TRBJ2-1, with a possible D match to TRBD1 (6 bases). V lost 4 bases and J 6 bases, leaving 25 bases between the germline ends. CDR3 length: 18 amino acids. Germline CDR1 is SGHVS and CDR2 is FNYEAQ. The DNA for the CDR3 is TGTGCCAGCAGCTCGAACGGAAGAGGACAGCGGCTTTTCAATGAGCAGTTCTTC. Translation gives CASSSNGRGQRLFNEQFF.

This chain joins TRBV10-3 and TRBJ2-1; 8 bases map to TRBD2. The CDR3 loop spans 14 amino acids. CDR1 is ENHRY, CDR2 SYGVKD, per germline. V shed 10 bases, J shed 5 bases, and the junction held 10 bases outside the gene matches. The CDR3 coding sequence is TGTGCCACTACACCCGGGACTAGTCACAATGAGCAGTTCTTC. It codes for CATTPGTSHNEQFF.

This chain joins TRBV5-1 and TRBJ1-1; no definite D call. Germline V gives CDR1 SGHRS, CDR2 YFSETQ. The V gene lost 0 bases and the J gene lost 0 bases, with 6 bases spanning the gap. CDR3 length: 14 residues. CDR3 sequence: CASSLEQMNTEAFF. CDR3 coding DNA: TGCGCCAGCAGCTTGGAACAGATGAACACTGAAGCTTTCTTT. Drawing the rest from reference TRBV5-1 and TRBJ1-1, the complete variable domain is KAGVTQTPRYLIKTRGQQVTLSCSPISGHRSVSWYQQTPGQGLQFLFEYFSETQRNKGNFPGRFSGRQFSNSRSEMNVSTLELGDSALYLCASSLEQMNTEAFFGQGTRLTVV.